This TCR beta chain was documented in a study of control samples from healthy donors and cancer patients. CDR3 length equals 17 residues. Sequencing used immunoSEQ multiplex PCR; TCRdb keeps in-frame clones, though not all of them. The profile covers under 80,000 clones, with about 87% appearing a single time and under 30% taken by the ten largest. This chain uses TRBV21-1 with TRBJ2-3. TRBV21-1 is deemed a pseudogene. The sample was blood. This clonotype was sampled from a man aged 50 to 59 in good health. In nucleotides, the CDR3 is TGTGCCAGCAGCAAAGATACGGGGCCTGCCCCCCGCCATACGCAGTATTTT. Translating gives CASSKDTGPAPRHTQYF.